A single sample gave rise to the 4 T cell receptor beta chains below, sequenced in a study of blood T cell repertoires in COVID-19. Repertoires were generated with immunoSEQ multiplex PCR, while TCRdb's copy carries only in-frame clones and drops some. The sample records around 230,000 clones, around 92% being singletons. The sequenced sample was PBMCs or T cells enriched from blood (not recorded which). The receptor source for this set is a woman in her 30s with acute COVID-19.

The table lists this clone with a few counts. The chain carries TRBV3-1 (or the pseudogene TRBV3-2) and TRBJ1-5; unclear D gene. This CDR3 spans 17 amino acids. CDR1 is LGHDT, CDR2 YNNKEL, per germline (reference sequence). The V end lost 0 bases, the J end lost 1 base, and 13 bases lay between the germline ends. The CDR3 region has the DNA TGTGCCAGCAGCCAAGAGGGTGGGAGGGAGAGCAATCAGCCCCAGCATTTT. Translating it yields CASSQEGGRESNQPQHF.

V is TRBV6-5 and J is TRBJ2-1; 9 positions match TRBD2. CDR1 and CDR2 (germline): MNHEY, SVGAGI. The CDR3 runs to 15 residues. The junction had 4 bases not matched to a gene; V was cut back by 5 bases and J by 2 bases. CDR3 nucleotide sequence: TGTGCCAGCAGTAGCGGGGGGCCCGCCTACAATGAGCAGTTCTTC. Translation: CASSSGGPAYNEQFF.

V is TRBV11-2 and J is TRBJ1-2; tentative D call: TRBD1 (5 bases). Deletions cut 3 bases from V and 9 bases from J, with 11 bases between. The length of the CDR3 is 12 residues. Germline lookup yields CDR1 SGHAT and CDR2 FQNNGV. CDR3 in amino acids: CASSFPDSRYTF. CDR3 in DNA: TGTGCCAGCAGCTTCCCAGACAGTCGCTACACCTTC.

The rearrangement uses TRBV6-5 and TRBJ2-7; D may be TRBD1 (6 bases). The CDR3 loop spans 15 amino acids. The V end was cut by 2 bases, the J end by 3 bases, with 14 bases between. The germline V gene has CDR1 MNHEY and CDR2 SVGAGI. CDR3 DNA sequence: TGTGCCAGCAGTTACCATGCCGACAGGCACTACGAGCAGTACTTC. Protein: CASSYHADRHYEQYF.